The 19 T cell receptor beta chains below come from one sample, sequenced in a study of T cells in Graves' hyperthyroidism and ophthalmopathy. RNA transcripts gave rise to amplified TCR beta CDR3 regions. The HTBI set primed first-round TCR CDR3 RT-PCR. TCRdb reprocessed the multiplex PCR reads with MiXCR, giving one entry per CDR3 protein. Of a few hundred thousand distinct CDR3 sequences in the sample, more than 14% were seen once. Sequenced: blood. These receptors originate from a woman in her 40s with Graves' hyperthyroidism that later progressed to Graves' ophthalmopathy.

This clonotype was counted many times. This chain uses TRBV5-1 with TRBJ2-7; D unclear. Trimming cost V 1 base and J 2 bases, with 7 bases left between them. The CDR3 runs 13 residues. Germline lookup yields CDR1 SGHRS and CDR2 YFSETQ. The CDR3 DNA is TGCGCCAGCAGCTTGCTGGGAACCTACGAGCAGTACTTC. Translating gives CASSLLGTYEQYF.

With regard to this clonotype: Since a much larger clone is just one base distant, this may be a read error. For the CDR3, the DNA is TGCAGTGCTAGAGATATGGCGGAGGGCCTCGGGGGGCTGTTTTTT. It codes for CSARDMAEGLGGLFF. V and J are TRBV20-1 and TRBJ2-2, with a tentative D call TRBD2 (6 bases). The CDR3 has 15 residues. Germline values: CDR1 DFQATT, CDR2 SNEGSKA (reference sequence).

This chain links TRBV5-1 with TRBJ1-1; 7 bases map to TRBD1. Germline V CDR1 and CDR2: SGHRS, YFSETQ. The J segment lost 11 bases and the V segment lost 0 bases, leaving 7 bases of the junction unmatched. The CDR3 consists of 13 residues. The chain's CDR3 is CASSLGQGGSAFF. In DNA, the CDR3 is TGCGCCAGCAGCTTGGGACAGGGAGGCTCGGCTTTCTTT.

This clonotype was counted many times. V usage is TRBV20-1 and J usage is TRBJ2-7, with 10 nucleotides matching TRBD2. Germline lookup yields CDR1 DFQATT and CDR2 SNEGSKA (reference sequence). J gave up 2 bases and V 7 bases, and 8 bases lay outside the gene matches. The length of the CDR3 is 14 residues. CDR3 residues: CSGNEAGGPYEQYF. CDR3 in DNA: TGCAGTGGGAACGAAGCGGGAGGGCCCTACGAGCAGTACTTC.

This clonotype was seen repeatedly, ten times or more. The rearrangement joins TRBV18 to TRBJ1-1; D is perhaps TRBD1 (5 bases). V lost 0 bases, J lost 1 base, and 12 bases lay in between. Per the germline V gene, CDR1 is KGHSH and CDR2 is LQKENI. The CDR3 has 16 residues. CDR3 in amino acids: CASSPPWGLGNTEAFF. As DNA, the CDR3 is TGTGCCAGCTCACCACCATGGGGCCTTGGGAACACTGAAGCTTTCTTT.

This clonotype has more than one count but fewer than ten. J is TRBJ2-7 and V is TRBV5-1; D could derive from TRBD1 or TRBD2 (5 bases each). CDR3 length: 15 residues. V shed 4 bases and J shed 3 bases, with 17 bases lying between them. CDR1 is SGHRS, CDR2 YFSETQ, per germline. The CDR3 region has the DNA TGCGCCAGCAGCCCCTTCCGGGACGCTCTCTACGAGCAGTACTTC. Its translation: CASSPFRDALYEQYF.

V gene TRBV5-1 combines with J gene TRBJ2-7; TRBD2 is a possible D gene (6 bases). CDR3 length equals 14 residues. Deletions cut 4 bases from V and 2 bases from J, with 13 bases between. The germline V gene encodes CDR1 SGHRS and CDR2 YFSETQ. This CDR3 reads CASSLPGGTYEQYF. The CDR3 coding sequence is TGCGCCAGCAGCCTACCCGGGGGAACCTACGAGCAGTACTTC. The whole variable domain, filled in from reference TRBV5-1 and TRBJ2-7, reads KAGVTQTPRYLIKTRGQQVTLSCSPISGHRSVSWYQQTPGQGLQFLFEYFSETQRNKGNFPGRFSGRQFSNSRSEMNVSTLELGDSALYLCASSLPGGTYEQYFGPGTRLTVT.

The V and J genes are TRBV6-1 and TRBJ2-1, with D perhaps matching TRBD2 (6 bases). The CDR3 extends over 15 amino acids. The germline CDR1 and CDR2 sequences are MNHNS and SASEGT. Trimming shortened V by 5 bases and J by 6 bases, and 17 bases separated the two germline ends. This CDR3 reads CASSSPAGGPNEQFF. CDR3 DNA sequence: TGTGCCAGCAGTTCTCCGGCCGGAGGGCCCAATGAGCAGTTCTTC.

The gene calls are TRBV5-1 and TRBJ2-6; no clear D gene. V shed 2 bases and J shed 2 bases, with 8 bases lying between them. The CDR3 extends over 15 amino acids. Germline V CDR1 and CDR2: SGHRS, YFSETQ. The CDR3 DNA is TGCGCCAGCAGCTTATATACTGCTGGGGCCAACGTCCTGACTTTC. This translates into CASSLYTAGANVLTF.

This chain connects TRBV10-3 to TRBJ2-1, with D possibly being TRBD2 (6 bases). The V and J ends lost 0 bases and 3 bases respectively, with 12 bases between them. Germline CDR1 is ENHRY and CDR2 is SYGVKD. The CDR3 runs to 16 residues. The DNA for the CDR3 is TGTGCCATCAGTGAGTCGGGTGCGGGAAGCTACAATGAGCAGTTCTTC. This codes for CAISESGAGSYNEQFF.

This clonotype came up many times. The chain combines TRBV6-1 with TRBJ2-1, with 11 bases aligning to TRBD2. Germline loops: CDR1 MNHNS, CDR2 SASEGT. The CDR3 covers 18 residues. V lost 5 bases to trimming and J lost 0 bases; unmatched junction nucleotides: 9. DNA for the CDR3: TGTGCCAGCAGTAACAGGCTGACTAGCGGGGTCTCCTACAATGAGCAGTTCTTC. Amino acid sequence: CASSNRLTSGVSYNEQFF.

This clonotype was recorded at least ten times. This chain connects TRBV6-1 to TRBJ1-4; D is perhaps TRBD1 (6 bases). Germline CDR1 reads MNHNS; CDR2 reads SASEGT. Trimming stripped 5 bases from V and 10 bases from J, with 23 bases between. The CDR3 covers 16 residues. The CDR3 loop reads CASSTGLGAQGGKLFF. In DNA, the CDR3 is TGTGCCAGCAGTACCGGGTTGGGGGCCCAGGGCGGAAAACTGTTTTTT.

This clonotype showed up many times. The V call is TRBV18, the J call TRBJ1-3; perhaps TRBD1 as D (5 bases). Trimming shortened V by 2 bases and J by 3 bases, and 14 bases separated the two germline ends. The CDR3 totals 16 residues. The germline CDR1 and CDR2 sequences are KGHSH and LQKENI. The DNA for the CDR3 is TGTGCCAGCTCACCAACGCCGCAGGGCATTGGAAACACCATATATTTT. The encoded protein is CASSPTPQGIGNTIYF.

This clonotype was observed at least ten times. This sequence joins TRBV10-1 and TRBJ1-5, with 7 bases lining up with TRBD1. After removal of 8 bases from V and 1 base from J, the junction contained 2 bases not matched to a gene. CDR1 and CDR2 (germline): WNHNN, SYGVQD (reference sequence). The CDR3 runs 13 residues. CDR3 bases: TGCGCCAGCTTACAGGGGAGCAATCAGCCCCAGCATTTT. Residues: CASLQGSNQPQHF.

As to this clonotype: This may be a read error, as it is one base from a much larger clone. The rearrangement links TRBV20-1 to TRBJ1-5; TRBD1 matches at 8 bases. Trimming took 5 bases from V and 6 from J; bases not matched to a gene: 9. This CDR3 comprises 14 residues. Per germline, CDR1 DFQATT and CDR2 SNEGSKA (reference sequence). The CDR3 reads CSALRDRRSQPQHF. The CDR3 DNA sequence: TGCAGTGCTCTTCGGGACAGGAGAAGTCAGCCCCAGCATTTT.

This clonotype was seen a handful of times. V gene TRBV20-1 combines with J gene TRBJ2-5; TRBD2 aligns across 12 bases. V trimming: 6 bases; J trimming: 5 bases; junction bases outside the gene matches: 19. The CDR3 contains 18 residues. Per germline, CDR1 DFQATT and CDR2 SNEGSKA (reference sequence). The chain's CDR3 is CSAPPARLAGGPGETQYF. In DNA, the CDR3 is TGCAGTGCCCCCCCCGCCCGCCTAGCGGGAGGGCCAGGGGAGACCCAGTACTTC.

This clonotype has ten or more counts. The gene calls are TRBV12-3 or TRBV12-4 and TRBJ2-1; TRBD2 might be the D (5 bases). V shed 0 bases and J shed 10 bases, with 10 bases lying between them. This CDR3 is built from 13 residues. CDR3 region: CASSLARTGEQFF. The CDR3 DNA sequence: TGTGCCAGCAGTTTAGCGCGGACGGGAGAGCAGTTCTTC.

This clonotype appeared many times. The chain links TRBV9 to TRBJ2-7, with TRBD2 identical over 8 bases. CDR1 SGDLS and CDR2 YYNGEE come from the germline V gene. J lost 2 bases, V lost 3 bases, and 7 bases had no gene match. The CDR3 consists of 15 residues. The CDR3 loop is CASSATGTRAYEQYF. The CDR3 DNA is TGTGCCAGCAGCGCCACCGGGACTAGGGCCTACGAGCAGTACTTC.

This clonotype occurred many times. The V and J genes are TRBV28 and TRBJ2-7; D tentatively reads TRBD1 or TRBD2 (6 bases each). CDR1 MDHEN and CDR2 SYDVKM come from the germline V gene. The CDR3 is 12 residues long. V lost 6 bases, J lost 6 bases, and 12 bases lay in between. The CDR3 loop is CASSYRDSEQYF. In DNA form, the CDR3 reads TGTGCCAGCAGCTACAGGGACTCCGAGCAGTACTTC.